This T cell receptor (beta chain) was captured by sequencing in a study of Tregs in tolerant kidney transplant recipients. Libraries were prepared by immunoSEQ multiplex PCR; TCRdb keeps only in-frame clonotypes and omits some of them. This sample contains 20,000 to 30,000 clones. Regarding this clone: Its target is unknown. The read ends 3 residues early relative to the CDR3; the germline J gene fills the gap.

Whole-study findings and limits: The small number of patients limits these findings pending further validation. Donor-specific Treg expansion exceeded global Treg expansion in tolerant patients, suggesting antigen drive.

The nonmyeloablative bone marrow transplants came from related graft donors, with transient mixed chimerism. Germline V gene data show CDR1 as DFQATT and CDR2 as SNEGSKA (reference sequence). The CDR3 is 16 amino acids. V was clipped by 4 bases and J by 0 bases, with 18 bases between them. This clonotype originated in a human patient who received a combined kidney and bone marrow transplant. Some T cells may be transferred from the graft donor. The chain is built from TRBV20-1 and TRBJ1-1; D is possibly TRBD1 (6 bases). This material consisted of CD4+ T cells from blood (PBMCs), taken 6 months after the transplant. Here the CDR3 reads CSAKDSGTSMNTEAFF. CDR3 DNA (partial): TGCAGTGCTAAGGACTCAGGGACATCCATGAACACTGAA.